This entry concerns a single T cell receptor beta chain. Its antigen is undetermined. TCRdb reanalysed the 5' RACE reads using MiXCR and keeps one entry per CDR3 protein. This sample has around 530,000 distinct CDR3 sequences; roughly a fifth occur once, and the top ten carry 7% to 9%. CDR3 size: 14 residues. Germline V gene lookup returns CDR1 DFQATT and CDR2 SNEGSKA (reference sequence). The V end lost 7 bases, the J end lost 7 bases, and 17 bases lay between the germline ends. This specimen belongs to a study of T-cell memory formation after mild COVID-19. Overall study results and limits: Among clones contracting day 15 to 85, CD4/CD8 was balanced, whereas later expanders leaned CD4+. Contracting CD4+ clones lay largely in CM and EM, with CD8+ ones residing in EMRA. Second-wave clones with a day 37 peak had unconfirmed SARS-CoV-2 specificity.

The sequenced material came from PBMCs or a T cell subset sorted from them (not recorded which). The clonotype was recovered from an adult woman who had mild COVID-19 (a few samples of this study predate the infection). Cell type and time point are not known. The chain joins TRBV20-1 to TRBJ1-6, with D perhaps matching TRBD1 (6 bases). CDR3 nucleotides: TGCAGTGTCCTTCGGGACATGGGGAATTCACCCCTCCACTTT. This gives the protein CSVLRDMGNSPLHF.